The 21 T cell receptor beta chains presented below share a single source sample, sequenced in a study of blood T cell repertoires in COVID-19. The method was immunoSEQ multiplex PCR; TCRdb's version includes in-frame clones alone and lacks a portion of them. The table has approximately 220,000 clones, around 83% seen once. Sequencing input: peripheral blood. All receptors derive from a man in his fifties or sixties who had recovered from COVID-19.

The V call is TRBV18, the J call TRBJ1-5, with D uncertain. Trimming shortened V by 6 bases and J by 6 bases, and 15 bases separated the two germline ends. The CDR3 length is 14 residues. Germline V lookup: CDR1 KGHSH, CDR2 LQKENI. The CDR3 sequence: CASSTGGYGQPQHF. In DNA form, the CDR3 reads TGTGCCAGCTCCACGGGAGGGTACGGTCAGCCCCAGCATTTT.

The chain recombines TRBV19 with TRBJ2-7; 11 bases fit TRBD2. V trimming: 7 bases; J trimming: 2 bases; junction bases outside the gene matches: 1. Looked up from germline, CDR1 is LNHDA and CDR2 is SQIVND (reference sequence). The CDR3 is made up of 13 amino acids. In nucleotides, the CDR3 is TGTGCCAGTAAGACTAGCGGGACCTACGAGCAGTACTTC. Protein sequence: CASKTSGTYEQYF.

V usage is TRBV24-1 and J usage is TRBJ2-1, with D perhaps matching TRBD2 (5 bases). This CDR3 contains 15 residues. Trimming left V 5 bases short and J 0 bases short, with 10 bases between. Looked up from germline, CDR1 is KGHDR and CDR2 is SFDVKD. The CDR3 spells CATSGSGSSYNEQFF. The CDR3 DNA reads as TGTGCCACCAGTGGGTCGGGAAGCTCCTACAATGAGCAGTTCTTC.

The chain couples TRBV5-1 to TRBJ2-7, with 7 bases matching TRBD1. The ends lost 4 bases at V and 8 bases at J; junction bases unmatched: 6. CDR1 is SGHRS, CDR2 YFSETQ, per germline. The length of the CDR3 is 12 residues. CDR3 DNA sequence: TGCGCCAGCAGCACCGGACAGGCGAAGCAGTACTTC. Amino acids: CASSTGQAKQYF.

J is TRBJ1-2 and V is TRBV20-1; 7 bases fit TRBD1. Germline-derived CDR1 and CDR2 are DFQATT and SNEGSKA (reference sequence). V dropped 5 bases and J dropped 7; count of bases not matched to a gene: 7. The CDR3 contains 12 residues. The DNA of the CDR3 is TGCAGTGCTGGTGGGACAGTCGGTGGCTACACCTTC. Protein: CSAGGTVGGYTF.

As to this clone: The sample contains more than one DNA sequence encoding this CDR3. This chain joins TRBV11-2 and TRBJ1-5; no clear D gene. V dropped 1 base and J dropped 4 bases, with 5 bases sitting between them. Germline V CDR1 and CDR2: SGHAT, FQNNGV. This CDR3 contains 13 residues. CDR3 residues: CASSLAGNQPQHF. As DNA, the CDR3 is TGTGCCAGCAGCTTAGCGGGAAATCAGCCCCAGCATTTT. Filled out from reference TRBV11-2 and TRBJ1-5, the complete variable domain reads EAGVAQSPRYKIIEKRQSVAFWCNPISGHATLYWYQQILGQGPKLLIQFQNNGVVDDSQLPKDRFSAERLKGVDSTLKIQPAKLEDSAVYLCASSLAGNQPQHFGDGTRLSIL.

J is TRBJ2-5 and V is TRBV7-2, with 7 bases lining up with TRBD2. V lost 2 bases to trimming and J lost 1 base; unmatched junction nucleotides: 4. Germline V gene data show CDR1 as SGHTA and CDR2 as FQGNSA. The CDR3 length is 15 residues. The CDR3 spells CASSLRSSGQETQYF. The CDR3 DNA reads TGTGCCAGCAGCTTAAGATCTAGCGGCCAAGAGACCCAGTACTTC.

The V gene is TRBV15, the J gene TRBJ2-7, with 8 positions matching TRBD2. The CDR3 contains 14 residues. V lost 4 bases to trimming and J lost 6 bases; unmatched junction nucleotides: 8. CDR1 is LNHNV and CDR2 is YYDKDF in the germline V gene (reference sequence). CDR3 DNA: TGTGCCACCAGCACCCCGGGGACTAGTGGCGAGCAGTACTTC. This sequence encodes CATSTPGTSGEQYF.

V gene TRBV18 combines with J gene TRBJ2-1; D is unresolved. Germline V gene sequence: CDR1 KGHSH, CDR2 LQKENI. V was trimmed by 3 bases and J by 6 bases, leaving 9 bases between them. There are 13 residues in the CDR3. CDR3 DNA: TGTGCCAGCTCACCTAATACAGCCAATGAGCAGTTCTTC. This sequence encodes CASSPNTANEQFF.

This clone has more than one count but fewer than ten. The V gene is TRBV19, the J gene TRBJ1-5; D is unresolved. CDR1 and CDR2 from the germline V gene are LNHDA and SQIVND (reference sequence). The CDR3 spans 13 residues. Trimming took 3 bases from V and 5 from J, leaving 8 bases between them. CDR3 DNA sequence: TGTGCCAGTAGTATGAATAGAGATCAGCCCCAGCATTTT. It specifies CASSMNRDQPQHF.

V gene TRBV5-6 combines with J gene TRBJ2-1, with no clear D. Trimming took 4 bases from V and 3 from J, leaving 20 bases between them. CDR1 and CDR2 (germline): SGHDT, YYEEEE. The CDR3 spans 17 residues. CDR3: CASSAPPGPRRYNEQFF. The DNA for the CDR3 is TGTGCCAGCAGCGCCCCGCCGGGTCCCCGCCGCTACAATGAGCAGTTCTTC.

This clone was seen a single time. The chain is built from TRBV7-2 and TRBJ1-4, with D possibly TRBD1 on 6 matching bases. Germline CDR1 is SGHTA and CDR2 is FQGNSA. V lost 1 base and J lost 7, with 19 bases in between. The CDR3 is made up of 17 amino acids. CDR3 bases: TGTGCCAGCAGCTTAGTAGGAGTCAGGGGTGAGGGTGAAAAACTGTTTTTT. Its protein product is CASSLVGVRGEGEKLFF. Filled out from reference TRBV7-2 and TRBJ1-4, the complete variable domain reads GAGVSQSPSNKVTEKGKDVELRCDPISGHTALYWYRQSLGQGLEFLIYFQGNSAPDKSGLPSDRFSAERTGGSVSTLTIQRTQQEDSAVYLCASSLVGVRGEGEKLFFGSGTQLSVL.

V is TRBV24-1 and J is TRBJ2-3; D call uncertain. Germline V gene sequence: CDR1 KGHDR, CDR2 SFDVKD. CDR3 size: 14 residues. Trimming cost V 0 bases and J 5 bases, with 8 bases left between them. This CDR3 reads CATSDLHRRDTQYF. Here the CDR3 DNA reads TGTGCCACCAGTGATTTGCATCGGAGAGATACGCAGTATTTT.

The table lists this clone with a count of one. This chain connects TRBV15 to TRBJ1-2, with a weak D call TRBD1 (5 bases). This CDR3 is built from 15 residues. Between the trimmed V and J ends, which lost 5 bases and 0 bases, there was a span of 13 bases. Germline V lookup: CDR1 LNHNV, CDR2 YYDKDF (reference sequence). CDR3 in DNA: TGTGCCACCAGCCGGCCGACAGTTCCTAACTATGGCTACACCTTC. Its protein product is CATSRPTVPNYGYTF. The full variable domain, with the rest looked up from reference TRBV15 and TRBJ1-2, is DAMVIQNPRYQVTQFGKPVTLSCSQTLNHNVMYWYQQKSSQAPKLLFHYYDKDFNNEADTPDNFQSRRPNTSFCFLDIRSPGLGDTAMYLCATSRPTVPNYGYTFGSGTRLTVV.

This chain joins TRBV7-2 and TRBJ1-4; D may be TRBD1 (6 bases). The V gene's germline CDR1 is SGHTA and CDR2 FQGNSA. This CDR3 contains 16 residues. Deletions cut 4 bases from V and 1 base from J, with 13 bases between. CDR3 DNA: TGTGCCAGCAGCTCCCACTACAGGGTAACTAATGAAAAACTGTTTTTT. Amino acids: CASSSHYRVTNEKLFF.

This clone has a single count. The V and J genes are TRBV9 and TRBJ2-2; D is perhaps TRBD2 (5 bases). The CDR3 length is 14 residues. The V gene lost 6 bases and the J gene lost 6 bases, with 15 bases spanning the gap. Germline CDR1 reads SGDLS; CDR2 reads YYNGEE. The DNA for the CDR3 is TGTGCCAGCACCCCCTCCATCGGGGCCGGGGAGCTGTTTTTT. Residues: CASTPSIGAGELFF.

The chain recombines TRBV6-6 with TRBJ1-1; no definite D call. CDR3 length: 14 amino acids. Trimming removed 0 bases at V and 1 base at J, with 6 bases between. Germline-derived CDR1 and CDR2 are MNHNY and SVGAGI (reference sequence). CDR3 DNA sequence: TGTGCCAGCAGTTACTCTGCTAAGAACACTGAAGCTTTCTTT. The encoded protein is CASSYSAKNTEAFF.

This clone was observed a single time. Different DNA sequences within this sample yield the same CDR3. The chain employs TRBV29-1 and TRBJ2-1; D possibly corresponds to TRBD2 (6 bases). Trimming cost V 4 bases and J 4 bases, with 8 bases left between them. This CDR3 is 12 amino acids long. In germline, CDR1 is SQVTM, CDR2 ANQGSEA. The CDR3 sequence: CSVVAVYNEQFF. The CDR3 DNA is TGCAGCGTTGTAGCGGTATACAATGAGCAGTTCTTC.

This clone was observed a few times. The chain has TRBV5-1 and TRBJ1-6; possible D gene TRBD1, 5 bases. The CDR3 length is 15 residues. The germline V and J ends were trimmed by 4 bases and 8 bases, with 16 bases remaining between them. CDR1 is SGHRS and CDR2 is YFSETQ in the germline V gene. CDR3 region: CASSDREGSYSPLHF. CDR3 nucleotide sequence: TGCGCCAGCAGCGACCGGGAGGGGAGTTATTCACCCCTCCACTTT.

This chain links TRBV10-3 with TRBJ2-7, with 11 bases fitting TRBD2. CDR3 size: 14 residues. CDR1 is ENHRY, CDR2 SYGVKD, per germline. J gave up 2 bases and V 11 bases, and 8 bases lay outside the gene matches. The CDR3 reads CASAGLAEAYEQYF. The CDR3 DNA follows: TGTGCCTCGGCGGGACTAGCGGAGGCCTACGAGCAGTACTTC.

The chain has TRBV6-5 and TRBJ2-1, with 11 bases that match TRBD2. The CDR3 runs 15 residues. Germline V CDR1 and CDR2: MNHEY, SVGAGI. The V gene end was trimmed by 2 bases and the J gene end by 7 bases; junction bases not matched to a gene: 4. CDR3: CASSYGGLAVNEQFF. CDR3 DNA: TGTGCCAGCAGTTACGGGGGACTAGCGGTTAATGAGCAGTTCTTC.